Following are 12 T cell receptor beta chains from one sample sequenced in a study of shared clonotypes between healthy human individuals. Data came from immunoSEQ multiplex PCR; TCRdb stores just in-frame clones and leaves some out. This table has 1.4 million to 1.5 million clones, about 96% appearing once. Material: naive CD4+ T cells sorted from blood. Subset here: CD45RA+ positively selected. Every receptor here comes from a man aged 30 to 45 in good health.

The chain combines TRBV9 with TRBJ2-3, with D unresolved. The germline V gene encodes CDR1 SGDLS and CDR2 YYNGEE. The CDR3 covers 15 residues. Trimming cost V 0 bases and J 0 bases, with 8 bases left between them. This CDR3 is CASSVAGISTDTQYF. For the CDR3, the DNA is TGTGCCAGCAGCGTAGCTGGGATTAGCACAGATACGCAGTATTTT.

The genes are TRBV10-1 and TRBJ1-2; 7 bases match TRBD1. Trimming removed 4 bases from V and 11 bases from J; junction bases left unmatched: 10. This CDR3 is built from 13 residues. CDR1 is WNHNN and CDR2 is SYGVQD in the germline V gene (reference sequence). The DNA of the CDR3 is TGCGCCAGCAGTGCTGGGACAGCGGACACGTACACCTTC. It codes for CASSAGTADTYTF.

The V call is TRBV5-4, the J call TRBJ2-1, with TRBD2 matching 13 bases. The V gene end was trimmed by 6 bases and the J gene end by 8 bases; junction bases not matched to a gene: 8. This CDR3 has 15 amino acids. CDR1 and CDR2 from the germline V gene are SGHNT and YYREEE (reference sequence). CDR3: CASNRGTSGAYEQFF. DNA for the CDR3: TGTGCCAGCAATCGGGGGACTAGCGGGGCATATGAGCAGTTCTTC.

The rearrangement joins TRBV6-5 to TRBJ2-7, with 8 positions matching TRBD2. The length of the CDR3 is 12 residues. From germline, CDR1 is MNHEY and CDR2 SVGAGI. J was trimmed by 8 bases and V by 6 bases; bases with no gene match: 6. CDR3 sequence: CASSRTSSKQYF. For the CDR3, the DNA is TGTGCCAGCAGCCGGACTAGCTCTAAGCAGTACTTC.

The chain joins TRBV6-1 to TRBJ2-5, with D hard to call. The CDR3 runs to 14 residues. Germline V lookup: CDR1 MNHNS, CDR2 SASEGT. Deletions cut 6 bases from V and 4 bases from J, with 15 bases between. The chain's CDR3 is CASRMHERRETQYF. The CDR3 DNA reads TGTGCCAGCAGGATGCATGAAAGGAGAGAGACCCAGTACTTC.

The genes are TRBV14 and TRBJ1-5; D gene uncertain. The V gene's germline CDR1 is SGHDN and CDR2 FVKESK. The V and J ends lost 4 bases and 6 bases respectively, with 19 bases between them. This CDR3 has 16 amino acids. Here the CDR3 reads CASSRRLGSPRQPQHF. The DNA for the CDR3 is TGTGCCAGCAGCCGGAGACTCGGGTCCCCCCGTCAGCCCCAGCATTTT. The full variable domain, its missing parts supplied by reference TRBV14 and TRBJ1-5, is EAGVTQFPSHSVIEKGQTVTLRCDPISGHDNLYWYRRVMGKEIKFLLHFVKESKQDESGMPNNRFLAERTGGTYSTLKVQPAELEDSGVYFCASSRRLGSPRQPQHFGDGTRLSIL.

The gene calls are TRBV7-9 and TRBJ2-1, with a tentative D call TRBD2 (6 bases). Germline V lookup: CDR1 SEHNR, CDR2 FQNEAQ (reference sequence). V lost 1 base to trimming and J lost 4 bases, with 14 bases between them. The CDR3 covers 16 residues. CDR3 sequence reads: CASSLGDSLHYNEQFF. In nucleotides, the CDR3 is TGTGCCAGCAGCTTAGGGGACTCCCTACATTACAATGAGCAGTTCTTC.

The rearrangement uses TRBV5-1 and TRBJ2-7, with 7 bases fitting TRBD1. The CDR3 is 14 amino acids. The ends lost 4 bases at V and 7 bases at J; junction bases unmatched: 11. Germline V gene sequence: CDR1 SGHRS, CDR2 YFSETQ. The CDR3 DNA sequence: TGCGCCAGCAGCAAAGAGGGGGCTTTGGGTGAGCAGTACTTC. Translating gives CASSKEGALGEQYF.

To note about this clone: The sample has other DNA sequences that encode this CDR3 too. V is TRBV7-9 and J is TRBJ2-3; D unresolved. From germline, CDR1 is SEHNR and CDR2 FQNEAQ (reference sequence). V was trimmed by 5 bases and J by 0 bases, leaving 3 bases between them. The CDR3 length is 12 residues. DNA of the CDR3: TGTGCCAGCAGCCTCAGCACAGATACGCAGTATTTT. It yields the protein CASSLSTDTQYF.

The chain employs TRBV28 and TRBJ1-3; 10 bases map to TRBD1. The CDR3 has 15 residues. Germline assignment: CDR1 MDHEN and CDR2 SYDVKM. V dropped 7 bases and J dropped 7; count of bases not matched to a gene: 10. Here the CDR3 DNA reads TGTGCCAGCATCGCCGCCCGGACAGGGGGGAACACCATATATTTT. It yields the protein CASIAARTGGNTIYF.

Notes on this clone: The same CDR3 can be traced to other DNA sequences in this sample. The chain links TRBV28 to TRBJ2-7, with D unresolved. V lost 6 bases, J lost 1 base, and 10 bases lay in between. Germline values: CDR1 MDHEN, CDR2 SYDVKM. The CDR3 is 13 amino acids. CDR3 sequence (DNA): TGTGCCAGCAGCCTTCCCGGATCCTACGAGCAGTACTTC. It encodes CASSLPGSYEQYF.

The rearrangement links TRBV7-9 to TRBJ2-2; possibly TRBD2 for D (6 bases). V gave up 7 bases and J gave up 1 base, with 13 bases separating them. This CDR3 has 15 amino acids. Germline V CDR1 and CDR2: SEHNR, FQNEAQ (reference sequence). CDR3 protein: CASTSGGRNTGELFF. DNA for the CDR3: TGTGCCAGCACCAGTGGAGGGAGGAACACCGGGGAGCTGTTTTTT.